What follows is one TCR beta chain and its context. This record comes from a study of blood T cell repertoires in COVID-19. Study overall: The United States, Italy and Spain provided the acute and convalescent COVID-19 samples. PBMCs, B-cell-depleted T cells, or T cells were the source of the cDNA or gDNA that made up the material.

The CDR3 is made up of 13 amino acids. Per germline, CDR1 GTSNPN and CDR2 SVGIG (reference sequence). The V gene end was trimmed by 1 base and the J gene end by 7 bases; junction bases not matched to a gene: 3. In the original processing: Amplification of reference gene primers provided the estimated nucleated cell counts. TCRdb's table, derived via immunoSEQ multiplex PCR, lists solely in-frame clones and lacks some. That table is the source of V, J and clone size, and D and trimming were worked out from the DNA. Found here are 310,000 or so clones, about 83% of them singletons; the top ten hold 1.5% to 2%.

The genes are TRBV30 and TRBJ1-4; 7 positions agree with TRBD1. This TCR was recovered from a woman aged 45-65 years with acute or convalescent COVID-19. The source material was peripheral blood. The CDR3 DNA sequence: TGTGCCTGGAGTGACAGGGGTGGTGAAAAACTGTTTTTT. It specifies CAWSDRGGEKLFF.